The clone carrying this TCR beta chain was seen ten or more times. What it binds is not known. These data are taken from a study of T cell repertoires in cytomegalovirus infection. Study-level background: Based on public TCR beta signatures, there were indications of CMV infection and of a matching HLA type. Whole-study results and caveats: Accumulated public TCR beta family frequency recognized individuals carrying CMV together with the relevant HLA. Dominant in the ex vivo response were TCR beta clonotypes restricted by HLA-C and specific for CMV.

Via MiXCR, TCRdb re-called the reads, giving one row per CDR3 protein. Of 210,000 or so distinct CDR3 sequences listed, under 8.5% are singletons. V was cut by 7 bases and J by 10 bases, with 17 bases left in between. Germline V gene lookup returns CDR1 MDHEN and CDR2 SYDVKM. The CDR3 is 13 amino acids. The TCR originated in a human donor in good health (CMV status not recorded). Some clones in this sample may be carry-over from other donors' samples. The chain joins TRBV28 to TRBJ1-5; TRBD1 might be the D (5 bases). Specimen: PBMCs. CDR3 coding DNA: TGTGCCAGCACCGGGGCCAGAAGATACCCCCAGCATTTT. Encoded protein: CASTGARRYPQHF.